The present TCR beta chain was sequenced within a study of graft-versus-host responses after intestinal transplantation. Turning to the study itself: All recipients were transplanted with multivisceral, liver-intestinal, or isolated intestinal grafts. Induction using anti-thymocyte globulin, followed by tacrolimus and steroids for roughly 3 years, was given to all recipients. Study results and limitations: Declines in HvG clones occurring early post-transplant were associated with peak circulating GvH clone levels.

Method: immunoSEQ multiplex PCR; TCRdb's copy keeps in-frame clones and lacks some. The table has 100,000 to 120,000 clones, roughly 93% seen once; the top ten hold roughly 0.5%. A remark on this clone: The target antigen is unknown.

The CDR3 is made up of 15 amino acids. Germline CDR1 reads GTSNPN; CDR2 reads SVGIG (reference sequence). Trimming cost V 2 bases and J 3 bases; bases outside gene matches: 10. Sequenced here: unstimulated CD8+ T cells sorted from spleen or lymph node cells, sampled before intestinal transplant. J is TRBJ2-7 and V is TRBV30; 7 bases agree with TRBD2. This receptor was obtained from a human donor who received an intestinal transplant. The CDR3 DNA sequence: TGTGCCTGGAGTCCGGGAGGAAGCGGGTACTACGAGCAGTACTTC. As protein: CAWSPGGSGYYEQYF.